These 14 T cell receptor beta chains originate from one sample sequenced in a study of shared clonotypes between healthy human individuals. The data were produced by immunoSEQ multiplex PCR, yet TCRdb's version contains in-frame clones alone and is incomplete. The sample has fewer than 600,000 clones, roughly four fifths seen once. The sample consisted of PBMCs. The receptor set was obtained from a middle-aged woman in good health. Some clones in this sample may be carry-over from other donors' samples.

This clone was recorded once. V is TRBV6-5 and J is TRBJ2-3, with D possibly matching TRBD1 (5 bases). Germline assignment: CDR1 MNHEY and CDR2 SVGAGI. V lost 4 bases and J 0 bases, leaving 14 bases between the germline ends. The CDR3 contains 16 residues. The CDR3 bases are TGTGCCAGCAGTTGGCAGGGTTCTACTAGCACAGATACGCAGTATTTT. Translation: CASSWQGSTSTDTQYF.

This clone appeared once. The chain uses TRBV6-1 and TRBJ2-5, with D possibly TRBD2 on 5 matching bases. Germline CDR1 MNHNS, CDR2 SASEGT. This CDR3 is 15 amino acids long. V dropped 7 bases and J dropped 4 bases, with 19 bases sitting between them. CDR3 sequence reads: CASTERVQKGETQYF. The CDR3 DNA reads TGTGCCAGCACCGAGAGGGTTCAAAAAGGAGAGACCCAGTACTTC.

The chain employs TRBV5-1 and TRBJ2-3; D gene unclear. This CDR3 comprises 13 residues. Germline V lookup: CDR1 SGHRS, CDR2 YFSETQ. V lost 0 bases, J lost 7 bases, and 9 bases lay in between. CDR3 protein: CASSLVAQNTQYF. The CDR3 DNA reads as TGCGCCAGCAGCTTGGTAGCCCAAAATACGCAGTATTTT.

There are many counts of this clone. The same CDR3 is also encoded by other DNA sequences in this sample. The CDR3 spells CASNLGQGGEKLFF. Here the CDR3 DNA reads TGTGCCAGCAACCTGGGACAGGGAGGCGAAAAACTGTTTTTT. The chain uses TRBV2 and TRBJ1-4; TRBD1 matches at 9 bases. There are 14 residues in the CDR3. CDR1 and CDR2 from the germline V gene are SNHLY and FYNNEI. V shed 7 bases, J shed 8 bases, and the junction held 8 bases outside the gene matches.

With respect to this clone: A read error may be the cause here, since a much bigger clone is one base away. The chain joins TRBV29-1 to TRBJ2-4, with a possible D match to TRBD2 (5 bases). Germline values: CDR1 SQVTM, CDR2 ANQGSEA. The CDR3 consists of 14 residues. The CDR3 sequence is CSVLQKRAKNIQCF. For the CDR3, the DNA is TGCAGCGTTCTTCAGAAGAGGGCCAAAAACATTCAGTGCTTC.

The rearrangement uses TRBV7-2 and TRBJ2-1; 8 positions agree with TRBD2. With V trimmed by 5 bases and J by 3 bases, 9 bases remained unmatched. Germline V gene data show CDR1 as SGHTA and CDR2 as FQGNSA. This CDR3 has 16 amino acids. The CDR3 loop reads CASSLLSGTSYNEQFF. The CDR3 nucleotides are TGTGCCAGCAGCCTTCTATCCGGGACTAGCTACAATGAGCAGTTCTTC.

CDR3: CAINRGANYGYTF. CDR3 nucleotide sequence: TGTGCCATTAACAGGGGTGCTAACTATGGCTACACCTTC. The chain is built from TRBV6-1 and TRBJ1-2, with 7 bases aligning to TRBD1. CDR1 and CDR2 (germline): MNHNS, SASEGT. The CDR3 extends over 13 amino acids. V lost 10 bases and J lost 0; bases outside the gene matches: 5.

This chain connects TRBV18 to TRBJ2-1, with 9 nucleotides matching TRBD1. Looked up from germline, CDR1 is KGHSH and CDR2 is LQKENI. This CDR3 is built from 16 residues. With 3 bases clipped from V and 5 bases from J, the junction kept 8 bases outside the gene matches. In DNA form, the CDR3 reads TGTGCCAGCTCACCTACGGTACGGACAGGGGACAATGAGCAGTTCTTC. It specifies CASSPTVRTGDNEQFF.

V gene TRBV7-9 combines with J gene TRBJ2-1; 8 nucleotides align to TRBD2. V was clipped by 1 base and J by 14 bases; unmatched bases: 4. The CDR3 spans 12 residues. Germline V gene sequence: CDR1 SEHNR, CDR2 FQNEAQ (reference sequence). The CDR3 loop reads CASSLVGTREFF. In nucleotides, the CDR3 is TGTGCCAGCAGCTTAGTGGGGACTAGGGAGTTCTTC.

This clone was detected only a few times. The chain uses TRBV7-9 and TRBJ1-6; TRBD1 is a possible D gene (5 bases). There are 15 residues in the CDR3. Germline values: CDR1 SEHNR, CDR2 FQNEAQ (reference sequence). With 3 bases removed from V and 7 bases from J, the gap between germline ends came to 13 bases. The CDR3 here is CASSFRGAGNSPLHF. The CDR3 DNA is TGTGCCAGCAGCTTTCGGGGCGCGGGGAATTCACCCCTCCACTTT.

The chain couples TRBV25-1 to TRBJ2-3; 7 bases are a match to TRBD2. With V trimmed by 5 bases and J by 3 bases, 5 bases remained unmatched. The CDR3 loop spans 14 amino acids. Germline CDR1 MGHDK, CDR2 SYGVNS. CDR3 bases: TGTGCCAGCAGTCGGGGGAGGGTGACAGATACGCAGTATTTT. Its protein is CASSRGRVTDTQYF. Combining the CDR3 with reference TRBV25-1 and TRBJ2-3 gives the whole variable domain EADIYQTPRYLVIGTGKKITLECSQTMGHDKMYWYQQDPGMELHLIHYSYGVNSTEKGDLSSESTVSRIRTEHFPLTLESARPSHTSQYLCASSRGRVTDTQYFGPGTRLTVL.

This sequence joins TRBV10-2 and TRBJ1-6; TRBD1 agrees at 9 bases. Looked up from germline, CDR1 is WSHSY and CDR2 is SAAADI. V was clipped by 8 bases and J by 0 bases; unmatched bases: 8. This CDR3 is 17 amino acids long. CDR3 amino acids: CASQAGTGSSYNSPLHF. DNA of the CDR3: TGCGCCAGCCAAGCCGGGACAGGGAGCTCCTATAATTCACCCCTCCACTTT.

Regarding this clone: A read error may account for a junction end that differs from germline. The rearrangement joins TRBV29-1 to TRBJ1-2; no firm D call. The CDR3 totals 15 residues. Germline V gene data show CDR1 as SQVTM and CDR2 as ANQGSEA. The DNA of the CDR3 is TGCAGCGTCCTCCGGGGTGGGTTCTTGGACTATGTCTACACCTTC. Translation gives CSVLRGGFLDYVYTF.

V gene TRBV6-6 combines with J gene TRBJ2-3; 11 bases fit TRBD2. CDR3 length: 16 residues. The ends lost 6 bases at V and 1 base at J; junction bases unmatched: 6. The germline V gene encodes CDR1 MNHNY and CDR2 SVGAGI (reference sequence). This chain's CDR3 is CASSLVAGGGTDTQYF. The CDR3, as DNA: TGTGCCAGCAGCCTAGTAGCGGGAGGGGGCACAGATACGCAGTATTTT.